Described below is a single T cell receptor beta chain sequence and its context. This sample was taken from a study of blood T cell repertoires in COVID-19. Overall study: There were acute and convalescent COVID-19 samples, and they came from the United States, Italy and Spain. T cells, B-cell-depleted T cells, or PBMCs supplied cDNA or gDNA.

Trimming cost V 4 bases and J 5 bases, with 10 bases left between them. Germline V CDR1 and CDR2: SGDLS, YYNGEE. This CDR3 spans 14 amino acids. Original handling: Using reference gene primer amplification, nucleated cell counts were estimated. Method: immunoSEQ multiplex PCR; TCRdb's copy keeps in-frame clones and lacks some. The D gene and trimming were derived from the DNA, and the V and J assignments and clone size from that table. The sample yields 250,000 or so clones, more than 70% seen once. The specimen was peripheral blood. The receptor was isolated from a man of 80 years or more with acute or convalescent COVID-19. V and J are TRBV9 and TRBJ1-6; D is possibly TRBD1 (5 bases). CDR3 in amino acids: CASSLRVDNSPLHF. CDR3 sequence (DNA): TGTGCCAGCAGCCTCAGGGTGGATAATTCACCCCTCCACTTT.